The 7 T cell receptor beta chains reported below all come from one sample, sequenced in a study of early stage breast cancer tumors. Using immunoSEQ multiplex PCR, the repertoire was profiled, and TCRdb retains in-frame clones only, with some absent. The sample lists tens of thousands of clones; around nine tenths were seen once. The specimen sequenced was blood. The receptors were gathered from a person aged 65 to 85 with breast cancer.

This rearrangement joins TRBV20-1 to TRBJ2-1; D remains unclear. V shed 5 bases and J shed 10 bases, with 12 bases lying between them. The CDR3 contains 11 residues. The germline CDR1 and CDR2 sequences are DFQATT and SNEGSKA (reference sequence). The CDR3 loop is CSAPRVAEQFF. CDR3 nucleotides: TGCAGTGCTCCCCGGGTAGCCGAGCAGTTCTTC.

The chain couples TRBV15 to TRBJ1-5; the match to TRBD1 covers 7 bases. The CDR3 has 16 amino acids. Trimming removed 1 base from V and 0 bases from J; junction bases left unmatched: 3. Germline lookup yields CDR1 LNHNV and CDR2 YYDKDF (reference sequence). The CDR3 DNA reads TGTGCCACCAGCAGAGCCAGACAGGGTAGCAATCAGCCCCAGCATTTT. It encodes CATSRARQGSNQPQHF.

The rearrangement links TRBV5-1 to TRBJ1-1; D is unresolved. Trimming cost V 0 bases and J 5 bases, with 5 bases left between them. This CDR3 comprises 12 residues. Germline CDR1 reads SGHRS; CDR2 reads YFSETQ. The CDR3: CASSLVQTEAFF. The CDR3, as DNA: TGCGCCAGCAGCTTGGTCCAGACTGAAGCTTTCTTT. Using reference TRBV5-1 and TRBJ1-1 for the parts outside the CDR3, the full variable domain is KAGVTQTPRYLIKTRGQQVTLSCSPISGHRSVSWYQQTPGQGLQFLFEYFSETQRNKGNFPGRFSGRQFSNSRSEMNVSTLELGDSALYLCASSLVQTEAFFGQGTRLTVV.

The chain's CDR3 is CASSGNTGRTYEQYF. The CDR3 coding sequence is TGTGCCAGCAGTGGGAACACCGGGAGGACCTACGAGCAGTACTTC. The chain couples TRBV6-1 to TRBJ2-7, with TRBD2 matching 7 bases. The CDR3 is 15 residues long. The V segment lost 4 bases and the J segment 2 bases; nucleotides outside the gene matches: 8. Per the germline V gene, CDR1 is MNHNS and CDR2 is SASEGT.

J is TRBJ2-1 and V is TRBV5-1; the match to TRBD2 covers 9 bases. CDR1 and CDR2 (germline): SGHRS, YFSETQ. Losses at the gene ends were 8 bases for V and 0 bases for J; bases not matched to a gene: 3. The CDR3 loop spans 14 amino acids. CDR3 loop: CASTSGSSYNEQFF. CDR3 nucleotide sequence: TGCGCCAGTACTAGCGGGTCCTCCTACAATGAGCAGTTCTTC.

V gene TRBV7-2 combines with J gene TRBJ2-3; maybe TRBD2 (7 bases). Germline lookup yields CDR1 SGHTA and CDR2 FQGNSA. Trimming took off 5 bases at V and 4 bases at J, with 19 bases between the two ends. The CDR3 consists of 16 residues. The CDR3 reads CASSLSGGAHPDTQYF. The DNA for the CDR3 is TGTGCCAGCAGCCTAAGTGGGGGGGCGCATCCAGATACGCAGTATTTT.

CDR3 DNA: TGCGCCAGCAGCCAAGGGGCGGGGGGGAGCACAGATACGCAGTATTTT. It yields the protein CASSQGAGGSTDTQYF. This chain connects TRBV4-3 to TRBJ2-3; TRBD2 matches at 9 bases. After removal of 1 base from V and 0 bases from J, the junction contained 2 bases not matched to a gene. The CDR3 length is 16 residues. Germline CDR1 reads LGHNA; CDR2 reads YSLEER.